The rows below give T cell receptor beta chains drawn from one sample of a study of a mutant IDH1 vaccine in newly diagnosed glioma. Clones were sequenced by immunoSEQ multiplex PCR, and TCRdb holds only the in-frame ones, with some missing. The sample comprises 40,000 or so clones, approximately 84% of which are singletons, and 2% to 2.5% rests with the top ten. The antigens these receptors bind are not known. The material sequenced was PBMCs, taken from a glioma patient whose treatment included an IDH1 peptide vaccine. These receptors all come from a woman aged 18-29 years with glioma. Some clones in this sample may be carry-over from other donors' samples. The CDR3 runs from the conserved cysteine through the conserved F or W. A D gene is named only where the DNA matches it firmly. Size tells how often a clone was seen (once, few, many) or the class of an expanded clone, and some rows leave it out.

abundance,v_gene,d_gene,j_gene,CDR3nt,CDR3aa
-,TRBV9,-,TRBJ2-3,TGTGCCAGCAGCGTAGCCGGTCTAAAAGCAGATACGCAGTATTTT,CASSVAGLKADTQYF
-,TRBV2,-,TRBJ1-1,TGTGCCAGCAGTGACTTCGGGGGCACTGAAGCTTTCTTT,CASSDFGGTEAFF
-,TRBV7-3,-,TRBJ2-1,TGTGCCAGCAGCTTAAGACGGAACAATGAGCAGTTCTTC,CASSLRRNNEQFF
-,TRBV5-4,-,TRBJ2-7,TGTGCCAGCAGCTTGGCCGATACCGGGGACTCGCTGGGGGACGAGCAGTACTTC,CASSLADTGDSLGDEQYF
-,TRBV20-1,-,TRBJ1-1,TGCAGTGCTTCCGGATGGCCTGAAGCTTTCTTT,CSASGWPEAFF
-,TRBV5-6,-,TRBJ2-3,TGTGCCAGCAGCCACTCGTCGGGAGATACGCAGTATTTT,CASSHSSGDTQYF
-,TRBV5-1,TRBD1,TRBJ2-7,TGCGCCAGCAGCCTGTCGACAGGGTCGAGCGAGCAGTACTTC,CASSLSTGSSEQYF
-,TRBV30,-,TRBJ2-5,TGTGCCTGGAGTGGTAGCAGAGGGTACCAAGAGACCCAGTACTTC,CAWSGSRGYQETQYF
once,TRBV7-2,TRBD2,TRBJ2-7,TGTGCCAGCAGCCTAACCGGGACTAGCTCCAACGAGCAGTACTTC,CASSLTGTSSNEQYF
-,TRBV2,-,TRBJ2-3,TGTGCCAGCAGTTACTCAGATACGCAGTATTTT,CASSYSDTQYF
-,TRBV5-1,TRBD2,TRBJ2-3,TGCGCCAGCAGCGCGGGACTAGCGGGAGGAACTAGCACAGATACGCAGTATTTT,CASSAGLAGGTSTDTQYF
-,TRBV9,-,TRBJ2-6,TGTGCCAGCAGCCGCCATTCCTGGGCCAACGTCCTGACTTTC,CASSRHSWANVLTF
-,TRBV29-1,-,TRBJ1-2,TGCAGCGTTGCGCAGGGGCATGGCTACACCTTC,CSVAQGHGYTF
-,TRBV12-5,-,TRBJ1-1,TGTGCTAGTGGTTCCAGGGGTAGGAACACTGAAGCTTTCTTT,CASGSRGRNTEAFF
-,TRBV5-1,TRBD1,TRBJ1-1,TGCGCCAGCAGCTTGGGGGACAGGGGAGAGTACACTGAAGCTTTCTTT,CASSLGDRGEYTEAFF
-,TRBV5-5,-,TRBJ2-7,TGTGCCTCCCGCTTGGGGCAGGGGCGGACCTACGAGCAGTACTTC,CASRLGQGRTYEQYF
once,TRBV19,-,TRBJ2-1,TGTGCCAGTAGAGTAGACCGGAGCTCCTACAATGAGCAGTTCTTC,CASRVDRSSYNEQFF
-,TRBV18,-,TRBJ2-3,TGTGCCAGCTCCAGAGGTCAGATTACAGATACGCAGTATTTT,CASSRGQITDTQYF
-,TRBV6-5,-,TRBJ2-7,TGTGCCAGCAGTTATGGGGGACCGTCGTACGAGCAGTACTTC,CASSYGGPSYEQYF
once,TRBV19,-,TRBJ1-5,TGTGCCAGTAGTACTCTATGGGGGTCCTATCAGCCCCAGCATTTT,CASSTLWGSYQPQHF
-,TRBV7-9,-,TRBJ1-2,TGTGCCAGCAGCCGCGGGCCCCTGAGCGGCTACACCTTC,CASSRGPLSGYTF
-,TRBV27,-,TRBJ2-7,TGTGCCAGCAGTTTGTCCAGTTACTACGAGCAGTACTTC,CASSLSSYYEQYF
once,TRBV5-1,TRBD1,TRBJ2-7,TGCGCCAGCAGCTTAGGACAGGGGTCCTACGAGCAGTACTTC,CASSLGQGSYEQYF
-,TRBV7-2,TRBD2,TRBJ2-3,TGTGCCAGCAGCCTAGCGGGGGTTAACACAGATACGCAGTATTTT,CASSLAGVNTDTQYF
-,TRBV10-3,-,TRBJ1-5,TGTGCCATCAGTGTAGGAGAAATCATGCCCCAGCATTTT,CAISVGEIMPQHF
-,TRBV7-2,TRBD2,TRBJ2-4,TGTGCCAGCAGCATGACTAGCGGAAAAAACATTCAGTACTTC,CASSMTSGKNIQYF
-,TRBV9,-,TRBJ2-2,TGTGCCAGCAGCGTAGTGGCCAACACCGGGGAGCTGTTTTTT,CASSVVANTGELFF
-,TRBV6-5,-,TRBJ2-5,TGTGCCAGCAGTTACGGGTGGGGAGAGACCCAGTACTTC,CASSYGWGETQYF